A single sample gave rise to the 20 T cell receptor beta chains below, sequenced in a study of cytotoxic CD8 clonotypes in ibrutinib-treated CLL (dated by TCRdb to the early 2020s). Receptors were amplified or captured by the immunoSEQ multiplex PCR assay. As stored in TCRdb, this immuneACCESS dataset retains in-frame rearrangements with V and J assigned. A fraction of the clones does not appear; measured against another copy, unresolved V genes explain less than half of the discrepancy, and the remainder lacks a known reason. The sample table records about 25,000 clones; 60% to 80% of these occur just once. Roughly half of the sample belongs to the ten largest clones. Sample time point, as interpreted from the label and publication: progressive disease on ibrutinib. The sample was PBMCs, taken at disease progression, from a patient treated with ibrutinib. The source of these receptors is a human donor with chronic lymphocytic leukemia.

The V and J genes are TRBV11-2 and TRBJ2-6, with D uncertain. Deletions cut 1 base from V and 0 bases from J, with 7 bases between. CDR3 size: 16 residues. CDR1 is SGHAT and CDR2 is FQNNGV in the germline V gene. In DNA, the CDR3 is TGTGCCAGCAGCTTAGTAGGATTCTCTGGGGCCAACGTCCTGACTTTC. Its protein is CASSLVGFSGANVLTF.

The V and J genes are TRBV5-1 and TRBJ1-1; 7 nucleotides line up with TRBD1. The V and J ends lost 4 bases and 0 bases, in that order; junction bases with no gene match: 6. The CDR3 is 15 amino acids. Germline CDR1 reads SGHRS; CDR2 reads YFSETQ. The CDR3 loop reads CASSRDSKMNTEAFF. The CDR3 DNA follows: TGCGCCAGCAGCCGGGACAGCAAAATGAACACTGAAGCTTTCTTT.

The chain carries TRBV15 and TRBJ2-7; 14 bases line up with TRBD2. The CDR3 is made up of 15 amino acids. V lost 3 bases and J lost 3; bases outside the gene matches: 1. The V gene's germline CDR1 is LNHNV and CDR2 YYDKDF (reference sequence). The CDR3 bases are TGTGCCACCAGCAGGGGACTAGCGGGGGACTACGAGCAGTACTTC. Protein sequence: CATSRGLAGDYEQYF.

V and J are TRBV6-5 and TRBJ2-7; D remains ambiguous. The V gene's germline CDR1 is MNHEY and CDR2 SVGAGI. V was trimmed by 4 bases and J by 4 bases, leaving 14 bases between them. There are 14 residues in the CDR3. The CDR3 is CASSFSNEVYEQYF. The CDR3 nucleotides are TGTGCCAGCAGTTTCTCCAACGAGGTATACGAGCAGTACTTC.

The chain's CDR3 is CASSLDSLNEKLFF. The CDR3 region has the DNA TGTGCCAGCTCGCTGGACAGCCTTAATGAAAAACTGTTTTTT. The chain links TRBV18 to TRBJ1-4, with D perhaps matching TRBD1 (6 bases). This CDR3 comprises 14 residues. V lost 6 bases and J 4 bases, leaving 12 bases between the germline ends. Germline V CDR1 and CDR2: KGHSH, LQKENI.

This sequence joins TRBV6-5 and TRBJ1-2, with a tentative D call TRBD1 (5 bases). The CDR3 loop spans 15 amino acids. Germline V gene sequence: CDR1 MNHEY, CDR2 SVGAGI. V was clipped by 2 bases and J by 2 bases, with 12 bases between them. The CDR3 DNA reads TGTGCCAGCAGTTACCCAAATGGGGGAAACTATGGCTACACCTTC. Translation gives CASSYPNGGNYGYTF.

The chain is built from TRBV27 and TRBJ1-2; D is unresolved. V lost 4 bases and J 5 bases, leaving 11 bases between the germline ends. The CDR3 is 13 amino acids. Germline V gene data show CDR1 as MNHEY and CDR2 as SMNVEV (reference sequence). As DNA, the CDR3 is TGTGCCAGCAGTTCGCCGGGCTGGTATGGCTACACCTTC. Its translation is CASSSPGWYGYTF.

J is TRBJ2-3 and V is TRBV9; D may be TRBD1 (6 bases). Germline CDR1 SGDLS, CDR2 YYNGEE. The CDR3 loop spans 14 amino acids. The ends were cut back, 1 base at V and 2 bases at J, with 8 bases in the middle. The DNA of the CDR3 is TGTGCCAGCAGCGTATGGACAGACACAGATACGCAGTATTTT. Amino acids: CASSVWTDTDTQYF.

This clone was detected only once. As DNA, the CDR3 is TGTGCCGCCGGGACACTTGGAAACACCATATATTTT. This translates into CAAGTLGNTIYF. The gene calls are TRBV30 and TRBJ1-3; tentative D call: TRBD1 (6 bases). Deletions cut 8 bases from V and 3 bases from J, with 11 bases between. The germline CDR1 and CDR2 sequences are GTSNPN and SVGIG (reference sequence). This CDR3 spans 12 amino acids.

The V and J genes are TRBV27 and TRBJ2-7; TRBD1 agrees at 7 bases. The germline gives CDR1 MNHEY, CDR2 SMNVEV (reference sequence). The CDR3 has 12 amino acids. The V gene end was trimmed by 6 bases and the J gene end by 3 bases; junction bases not matched to a gene: 2. This CDR3 reads CASRTGNYEQYF. In DNA form, the CDR3 reads TGTGCCAGCAGGACAGGGAACTACGAGCAGTACTTC.

This chain connects TRBV6-5 to TRBJ1-2, with 9 bases aligning to TRBD1. Germline assignment: CDR1 MNHEY and CDR2 SVGAGI. The CDR3 contains 15 residues. After removal of 0 bases from V and 4 bases from J, the junction contained 3 bases not matched to a gene. The CDR3 nucleotides are TGTGCCAGCAGTTACTCGGGGACAGGGATCTATGGCTACACCTTC. This encodes CASSYSGTGIYGYTF.

This clone was found a few times. The chain combines TRBV7-9 with TRBJ1-2, with D unclear. The CDR3 has 11 amino acids. Germline V gene data show CDR1 as SEHNR and CDR2 as FQNEAQ (reference sequence). V was shortened by 5 bases and J by 7 bases, with 8 bases between the two germline ends. This chain's CDR3 is CASSLVVGYTF. The CDR3, as DNA: TGTGCCAGCAGCCTCGTGGTTGGCTACACCTTC.

This chain links TRBV5-1 with TRBJ2-2, with 7 bases that match TRBD2. The CDR3 runs 14 residues. J gave up 4 bases and V 0 bases, and 0 bases lay outside the gene matches. Germline assignment: CDR1 SGHRS and CDR2 YFSETQ. The chain's CDR3 is CASSLAGGTGELFF. CDR3 nucleotide sequence: TGCGCCAGCAGCTTGGCGGGAGGCACCGGGGAGCTGTTTTTT. Full variable domain (remainder filled in from reference TRBV5-1 and TRBJ2-2): KAGVTQTPRYLIKTRGQQVTLSCSPISGHRSVSWYQQTPGQGLQFLFEYFSETQRNKGNFPGRFSGRQFSNSRSEMNVSTLELGDSALYLCASSLAGGTGELFFGEGSRLTVL.

The chain carries TRBV10-3 and TRBJ2-7; weak D call: TRBD1 (6 bases). Germline V lookup: CDR1 ENHRY, CDR2 SYGVKD. The CDR3 length is 14 residues. V lost 6 bases, J lost 3 bases, and 15 bases lay in between. CDR3 sequence (DNA): TGTGCCATCAGGCTGGGACAAGGGGACTACGAGCAGTACTTC. Its translation is CAIRLGQGDYEQYF.

Comment on this clone: Other nucleotide sequences in the sample specify the same CDR3. The chain carries TRBV5-1 and TRBJ2-3; D might be TRBD1 (5 bases). Trimming stripped 0 bases from V and 3 bases from J, with 11 bases between. The length of the CDR3 is 15 residues. Germline values: CDR1 SGHRS, CDR2 YFSETQ. The CDR3 loop is CASSLGQGGTDTQYF. In DNA form, the CDR3 reads TGCGCCAGCAGCTTGGGCCAGGGTGGGACAGATACGCAGTATTTT.

The V and J genes are TRBV19 and TRBJ2-5, with TRBD1 matching over 7 bases. This CDR3 spans 13 amino acids. Germline CDR1 is LNHDA and CDR2 is SQIVND (reference sequence). V shed 6 bases and J 0 bases; nucleotides not matched to a gene: 1. The DNA for the CDR3 is TGTGCCAGTAGGGGGACAGACCAAGAGACCCAGTACTTC. Its protein is CASRGTDQETQYF.

This rearrangement joins TRBV19 to TRBJ2-4; TRBD2 agrees at 8 bases. The CDR3 is made up of 17 amino acids. Germline CDR1 reads LNHDA; CDR2 reads SQIVND (reference sequence). The trim removed 6 bases at V and 1 base at J, leaving 11 bases unmatched. CDR3 DNA: TGTGCCAGTAGGAATAGCGGGGCCTCAGATGCCAAAAACATTCAGTACTTC. The encoded protein is CASRNSGASDAKNIQYF.

This clone was observed a few times. The chain employs TRBV30 and TRBJ1-1; D uncertain. The CDR3 is 12 residues long. Trimming removed 4 bases from V and 4 bases from J, with 10 bases in between. The germline gives CDR1 GTSNPN, CDR2 SVGIG (reference sequence). The CDR3: CAWNKAITEAFF. The CDR3, as DNA: TGTGCCTGGAATAAAGCGATCACTGAAGCTTTCTTT. Full variable domain (remainder filled in from reference TRBV30 and TRBJ1-1): SQTIHQWPATLVQPVGSPLSLECTVEGTSNPNLYWYRQAAGRGLQLLFYSVGIGQISSEVPQNLSASRPQDRQFILSSKKLLLSDSGFYLCAWNKAITEAFFGQGTRLTVV.

The chain recombines TRBV18 with TRBJ1-6; the D is unclear. Trimming removed 6 bases at V and 5 bases at J, with 11 bases between. Germline CDR1 KGHSH, CDR2 LQKENI. The CDR3 spans 14 residues. CDR3 protein: CASSLDGNNSPLHF. CDR3 nucleotide sequence: TGTGCCAGCTCCCTGGACGGAAATAATTCACCCCTCCACTTT.

The J gene is TRBJ2-3, the V gene TRBV6-4; TRBD2 might be the D (7 bases). CDR1 MRHNA and CDR2 SNTAGT come from the germline V gene. Between the trimmed V and J ends, which lost 2 bases and 6 bases, there was a span of 9 bases. CDR3 length: 13 residues. CDR3 bases: TGTGCCAGCAGTGACGAGGGGGGGGATACGCAGTATTTT. Encoded protein: CASSDEGGDTQYF.